This T cell receptor beta chain is drawn from a study of T-cell reconstitution after alpha-beta-depleted transplantation in children. This clonotype was observed many times. Losses at the gene ends were 4 bases for V and 7 bases for J; bases not matched to a gene: 10. This CDR3 has 15 amino acids. Germline CDR1 and CDR2: SGHRS and YFSETQ. Construction of the TCRbeta library involved unique molecular identifiers. Each CDR3 protein gets one entry after TCRdb re-called the PCR reads with MiXCR. The table has around 96,000 distinct CDR3 sequences, more than 9% seen once. The clonotype comes from a human donor who donated a stem cell graft to a child with inherited bone marrow failure. The chain joins TRBV5-1 to TRBJ2-1, with 8 bases fitting TRBD2. The sample in question was PBMCs from the stem cell graft donor, obtained from the stem cell graft. CDR3 nucleotide sequence: TGCGCCAGCAGCGAGCTTAGCGGGGTTGGGAATGAGCAGTTCTTC. Translating gives CASSELSGVGNEQFF.